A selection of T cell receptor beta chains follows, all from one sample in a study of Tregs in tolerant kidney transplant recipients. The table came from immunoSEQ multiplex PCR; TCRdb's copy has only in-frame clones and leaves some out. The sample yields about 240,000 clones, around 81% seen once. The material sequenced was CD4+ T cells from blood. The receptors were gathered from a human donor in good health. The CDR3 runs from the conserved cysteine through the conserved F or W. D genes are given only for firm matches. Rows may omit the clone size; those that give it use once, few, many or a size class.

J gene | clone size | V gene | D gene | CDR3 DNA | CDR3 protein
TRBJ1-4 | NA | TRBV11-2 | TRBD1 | TGTGCCAGCAGCCAAAGACAGGGTGAAAAACTGTTTTTT | CASSQRQGEKLFF
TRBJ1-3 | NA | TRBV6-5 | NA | TGTGCCAGCAGTGCCCCATCAAACACCATATATTTT | CASSAPSNTIYF
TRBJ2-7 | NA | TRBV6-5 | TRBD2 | TGTGCCAGCCGGCGGGGGACCAACTCCTACGAGCAGTACTTC | CASRRGTNSYEQYF
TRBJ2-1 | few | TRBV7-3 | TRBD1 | TGTGCCAGCAGCTTAAATAGATTGGGACAGATCAATGAGCAGTTCTTC | CASSLNRLGQINEQFF
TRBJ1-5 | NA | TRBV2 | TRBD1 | TGTGCCAGCAGTCCACACAGGGACAGGGGCAATCAGCCCCAGCATTTT | CASSPHRDRGNQPQHF
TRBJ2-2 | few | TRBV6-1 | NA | TGTGCCAGCTTATGGACAGACGCGAACACCGGGGAGCTGTTTTTT | CASLWTDANTGELFF
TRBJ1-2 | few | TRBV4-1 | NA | TGCGCCAGCAGCCAAGGGCGGCTTGTGGGTGGCACCTTC | CASSQGRLVGGTF
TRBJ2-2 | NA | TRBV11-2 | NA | TGTGCCAGCAGCTTTTCGAGGGTGGCCGGGGAGCTGTTTTTT | CASSFSRVAGELFF
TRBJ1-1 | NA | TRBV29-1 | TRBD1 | TGCAGCGTTGAAGTGTTGGACAGGGCGGAATTGGAAGCTTTCTTT | CSVEVLDRAELEAFF
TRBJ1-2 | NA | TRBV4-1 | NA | TGCGCCAGCAGCCACAGAGGGCGCGACTATGGCTACACCTTC | CASSHRGRDYGYTF
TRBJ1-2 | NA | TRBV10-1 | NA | TGCGCCAGCAGTTCGGACACCTACTATGGCTACACCTTC | CASSSDTYYGYTF
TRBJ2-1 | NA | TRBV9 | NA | TGTGCCAGCAGCGTAGTCGGCTGGCCGAGCGGTGAGCAGTTCTTC | CASSVVGWPSGEQFF
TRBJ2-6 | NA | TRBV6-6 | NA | TGTGCCAGCAGTACCAACAGGGTATCAGGGGCCAACGTCCTGACTTTC | CASSTNRVSGANVLTF
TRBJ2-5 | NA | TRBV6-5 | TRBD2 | TGTGCCAGCAGTTACTCGACTAGCGCCCGGCGGGAGACCCAGTACTTC | CASSYSTSARRETQYF
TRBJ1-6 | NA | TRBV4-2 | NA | TGTGCCAGCAGCCAGCCTGGAGGTAATTCACCCCTCCACTTT | CASSQPGGNSPLHF
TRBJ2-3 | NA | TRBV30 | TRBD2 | TGTGCCTGGAGTGTACCCCCAGCGGGAGGGCCCGATACGCAGTATTTT | CAWSVPPAGGPDTQYF
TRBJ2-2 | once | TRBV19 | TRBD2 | TGTGCCAGTAGTAAAACTAGCGGGAGTGGCACCGGGGAGCTGTTTTTT | CASSKTSGSGTGELFF
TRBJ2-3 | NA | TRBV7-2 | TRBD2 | TGTGCCAGCAGCTTAGGGCTAGCGGGAGATACGCAGTATTTT | CASSLGLAGDTQYF
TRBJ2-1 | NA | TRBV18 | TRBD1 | TGTGCCAGCTCGTACGGACAGGGGATTTACAATGAGCAGTTCTTC | CASSYGQGIYNEQFF
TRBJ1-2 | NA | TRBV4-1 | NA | TGCGCCAGCAGCCATATTGGCGGCGGCTACACCTTC | CASSHIGGGYTF
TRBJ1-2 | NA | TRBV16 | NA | TGTGCCAGCAGCCAATCATCGAGGGTAGGCTACACCTTC | CASSQSSRVGYTF
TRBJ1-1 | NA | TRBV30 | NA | TGTGCCTGGAGTGTATTGGGAACAGGGACTGAAGCTTTCTTT | CAWSVLGTGTEAFF
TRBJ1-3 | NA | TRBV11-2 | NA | TGTGCCAGCAGCTTAGCGAGGGGTCGAGGAGTTTCCGGAAACACCATATATTTT | CASSLARGRGVSGNTIYF
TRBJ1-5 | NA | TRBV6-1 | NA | TGTGCCAGCAGCCCCAGCAATCAGCCCCAGCATTTT | CASSPSNQPQHF
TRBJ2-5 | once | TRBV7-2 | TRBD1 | TGTGCCAGCAGCTTAGACTGGACAGGGGGCAGAGAGACCCAGTACTTC | CASSLDWTGGRETQYF
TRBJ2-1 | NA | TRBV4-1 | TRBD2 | TGCGCCAGCAGCCAAGGTGAGGGCGGGAGCTCCTACAATGAGCAGTTCTTC | CASSQGEGGSSYNEQFF
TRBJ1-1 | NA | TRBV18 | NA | TGTGCCAGCTCACTTCAGGGGATGAACACTGAAGCTTTCTTT | CASSLQGMNTEAFF
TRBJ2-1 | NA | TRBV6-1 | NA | TGTGCCAGCAGTGAGGGGACGTCATTCAATGAGCAGTTCTTC | CASSEGTSFNEQFF
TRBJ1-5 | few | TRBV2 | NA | TGTGCCAGCAGTCCCCCCCCGGGCCGAAATCAGCCCCAGCATTTT | CASSPPPGRNQPQHF
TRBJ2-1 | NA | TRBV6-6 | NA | TGTGCCAGCAGTTATCCTAGTGGCAATGAGCAGTTCTTC | CASSYPSGNEQFF
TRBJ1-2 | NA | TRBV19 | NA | TGTGCCAGTAGTTTCGGACATAGCGGCTACACCTTC | CASSFGHSGYTF
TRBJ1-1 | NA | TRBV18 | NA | TGTGCCAGCTCACCACGGACAGCGGGCGATAACACTGAAGCTTTCTTT | CASSPRTAGDNTEAFF
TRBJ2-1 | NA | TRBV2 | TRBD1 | TGTGCCAGCAGTAGCAAACAGGGGGCCGTCTACAATGAGCAGTTCTTC | CASSSKQGAVYNEQFF
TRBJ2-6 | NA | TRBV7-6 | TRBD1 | TGTGCCAGCAGCTTAGTGTGGCAGGGGGCGCAGGGGGCCAACGTCCTGACTTTC | CASSLVWQGAQGANVLTF
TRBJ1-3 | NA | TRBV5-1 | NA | TGCGCCAGCAGCCCAAGTTTTGGAAACACCATATATTTT | CASSPSFGNTIYF
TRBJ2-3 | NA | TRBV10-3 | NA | TGTGCCATCAGTGAGAGGGACAAAAGGGGCACAGATACGCAGTATTTT | CAISERDKRGTDTQYF
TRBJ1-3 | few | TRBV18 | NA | TGTGCCAGCTCACCATCGGGAAACACCATATATTTT | CASSPSGNTIYF
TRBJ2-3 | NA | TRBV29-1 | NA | TGCAGCGTTAACGAGGGCACAGATACGCAGTATTTT | CSVNEGTDTQYF
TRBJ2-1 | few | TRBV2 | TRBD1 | TGTGCCAGCCTAAGGAGGGACAGGGGTCAGGAGAGCTCCTACAATGAGCAGTTCTTC | CASLRRDRGQESSYNEQFF
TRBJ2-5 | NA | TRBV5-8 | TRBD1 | TGTGCCAGCAGCCGGACTGGGACAGCCCAAGAGACCCAGTACTTC | CASSRTGTAQETQYF
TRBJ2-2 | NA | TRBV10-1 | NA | TGCGCCAGCAGTGAGTCGCTTTCGAGCCCGAACACCGGGGAGCTGTTTTTT | CASSESLSSPNTGELFF
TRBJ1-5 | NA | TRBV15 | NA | TGTGCCACCAGCAGAGATCCTGCTGGGTTTAGCAATCAGCCCCAGCATTTT | CATSRDPAGFSNQPQHF
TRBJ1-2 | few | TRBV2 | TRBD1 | TGTGCCAGTAGGGACAGGGGCGATGGCTACACCTTC | CASRDRGDGYTF
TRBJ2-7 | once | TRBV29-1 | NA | TGCAGCGTTGGGGACTGGGTCTACGAGCAGTACTTC | CSVGDWVYEQYF
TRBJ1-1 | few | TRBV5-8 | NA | TGTGCCAGCAGCACGGGGGTGTGGAGGTACACTGAAGCTTTCTTT | CASSTGVWRYTEAFF
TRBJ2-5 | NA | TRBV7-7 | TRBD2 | TGTGCTAGCAGCCCAGGCCTAATGGCGGGGGGGGAAGGCCAGTACTTC | CASSPGLMAGGEGQYF
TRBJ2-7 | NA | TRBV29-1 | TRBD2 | TGCAGCGTTGAAGGAGCGCTAGCGGGGGGGCTCCCCTACGAGCAGTACTTC | CSVEGALAGGLPYEQYF
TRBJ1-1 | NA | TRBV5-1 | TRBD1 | TGCGCCAGCAGCTTTTCCGGGACAGGGGGCTTGAACACTGAAGCTTTCTTT | CASSFSGTGGLNTEAFF
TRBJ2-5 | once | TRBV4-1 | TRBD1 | TGCGCCAGCAGCCAAGGGAGAAGACAGGGCCAAGAGACCCAGTACTTC | CASSQGRRQGQETQYF
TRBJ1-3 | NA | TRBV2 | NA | TGTGCCAGCACCCGGCGGGGGGCTGGAAACACCATATATTTT | CASTRRGAGNTIYF
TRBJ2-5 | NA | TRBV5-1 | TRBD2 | TGCGCCAGCAGCTTTAGCGGGGAAGAGACCCAGTACTTC | CASSFSGEETQYF
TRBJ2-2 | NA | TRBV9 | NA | TGTGCCAGCAGCGTAGAAGGCCCTCTAGCAGAGAACACCGGGGAGCTGTTTTTT | CASSVEGPLAENTGELFF
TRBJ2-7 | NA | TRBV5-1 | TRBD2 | TGCGCCAGCAGTTCCCGCGGGAGAGCTGGAGACGAGCAGTACTTC | CASSSRGRAGDEQYF
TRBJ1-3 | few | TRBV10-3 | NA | TGTGCCATCAGTGAGCCGGGACACGGCTCTGGAAACACCATATATTTT | CAISEPGHGSGNTIYF
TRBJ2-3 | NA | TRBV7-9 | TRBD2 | TGTGCCAGCAGCGCCCGACTAGCGGGGAGGTCAGATACGCAGTATTTT | CASSARLAGRSDTQYF
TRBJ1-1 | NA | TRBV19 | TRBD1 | TGTGCCACTAAACGGGGGACAGGGGGCACTGAAGCTTTCTTT | CATKRGTGGTEAFF
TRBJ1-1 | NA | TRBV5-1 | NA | TGCGCCAGCAGCTCGGACGGCAAGAACACTGAGGCTTTCTTT | CASSSDGKNTEAFF
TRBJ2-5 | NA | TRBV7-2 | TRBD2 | TGTGCCAGCAGCCCTAGGCAAGGACTAGCGGTCAACTTC | CASSPRQGLAVNF
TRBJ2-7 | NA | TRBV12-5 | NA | TGTGCTAGTGGTCCACCAGGTCTACCCTACGAGCAGTACTTC | CASGPPGLPYEQYF
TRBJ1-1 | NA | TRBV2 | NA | TGTGCCAGCAGTGAAGTAGGCACTGAAGCTTTCTTT | CASSEVGTEAFF